This T cell receptor (beta chain) was captured in a study of cytomegalovirus exposure and HLA in healthy donors. Study findings and constraints: A link between a missense DCLRE1C variant and TCR beta V- and J-gene trimming emerged from a later analysis.

PCR employed 60 Vbeta and 13 Jbeta primers. Profiled with immunoSEQ multiplex PCR; TCRdb holds only in-frame clones, not every one. The sample has 120,000 to 150,000 clones, about 76% seen once; the top ten hold 3.5% to 4%. Worth noting for this clone: Its antigen is not known.

CDR1 and CDR2 from the germline V gene are LGHNA and YNFKEQ. There are 12 residues in the CDR3. Germline trimming cut 3 bases from V and 10 bases from J; bases unmatched to any gene: 3. The specimen was PBMCs. The chain couples TRBV4-2 to TRBJ2-1; TRBD1 agrees at 7 bases. The clonotype comes from a man aged 18 to 29 in good health and CMV-seronegative. CDR3 nucleotide sequence: TGTGCCAGCAGCCAGACAGGGTTAGAGCAGTTCTTC. The encoded protein is CASSQTGLEQFF.